Here is one TCR beta chain with its context. Its antigen is unidentified. This entry belongs to a study of cytomegalovirus exposure and HLA in healthy donors. Study-level points and caveats: It was 150 to 200 TCR beta chains that were listed as cytomegalovirus-associated. Immune exposure was documented only through CMV serostatus. The analysis excluded some indistinguishable V segments, including TRBV6-2 and TRBV6-3.

Primers for the PCR totalled 60 Vbeta and 13 Jbeta. Generated by immunoSEQ multiplex PCR, the TCRdb table keeps only in-frame clones and is missing some. This table has about 170,000 clones, approximately 78% appearing once. The CDR3 covers 18 residues. With 3 bases removed from V and 8 bases from J, the gap between germline ends came to 25 bases. Germline lookup yields CDR1 MNHNS and CDR2 SASEGT. The rearrangement links TRBV6-1 to TRBJ1-4, with D unresolved. Sequencing was carried out using PBMCs. The clonotype comes from a girl aged 2-10 years in good health and CMV-seropositive. CDR3 amino acids: CASSDPPFTGGRYEKLFF. CDR3 in DNA: TGTGCCAGCAGTGATCCCCCGTTTACCGGAGGGAGGTACGAAAAACTGTTTTTT.